This passage covers 30 T cell receptor beta chains from one sample sequenced in a study of T cell clones after liver transplantation. Some clones are missing from TCRdb's copy, which holds only in-frame ones; the method was immunoSEQ multiplex PCR. This table holds roughly 100,000 clones, around 84% found once. Source: CD4+ T cells from blood, taken 47 months after liver transplant. The receptor source for this set is a human patient who received a liver transplant. Some T cells may be transferred from the graft donor.

The rearrangement uses TRBV6-1 and TRBJ1-2; D not certain. Trimming left V 6 bases short and J 4 bases short, with 9 bases between. Per germline, CDR1 MNHNS and CDR2 SASEGT. The CDR3 length is 12 residues. The CDR3 DNA reads as TGTGCCAGCAGGGGCAGGTCCTATGGCTACACCTTC. This sequence encodes CASRGRSYGYTF.

The chain has TRBV28 and TRBJ2-7; 8 bases fit TRBD2. The CDR3 runs to 14 residues. Germline-derived CDR1 and CDR2 are MDHEN and SYDVKM. The V and J ends lost 3 bases and 3 bases, in that order; junction bases with no gene match: 4. The CDR3 DNA reads as TGTGCCAGCAGTTTGGCTAGCGGGTTCTACGAGCAGTACTTC. Protein: CASSLASGFYEQYF.

In DNA, the CDR3 is TGTGCCAGCAGAGAGGGGCCCGGGGAGCTGTTTTTT. Its translation is CASREGPGELFF. The J gene is TRBJ2-2, the V gene TRBV11-2, with D tentatively TRBD1 or TRBD2 (5 bases each). The CDR3 runs 12 residues. From germline, CDR1 is SGHAT and CDR2 FQNNGV. V was pared by 6 bases and J by 6 bases, with 8 bases between.

The chain couples TRBV30 to TRBJ2-4; no clear D. CDR1 is GTSNPN, CDR2 SVGIG, per germline (reference sequence). The CDR3 is 12 residues long. The V and J ends lost 1 base and 6 bases respectively, with 7 bases between them. The CDR3 nucleotides are TGTGCCTGGAGTGCCGGGTCAAACATTCAGTACTTC. It is translated as CAWSAGSNIQYF. Variable domain in full (rest from reference TRBV30 and TRBJ2-4): SQTIHQWPATLVQPVGSPLSLECTVEGTSNPNLYWYRQAAGRGLQLLFYSVGIGQISSEVPQNLSASRPQDRQFILSSKKLLLSDSGFYLCAWSAGSNIQYFGAGTRLSVL.

This chain joins TRBV30 and TRBJ2-7; D might be TRBD2 (5 bases). V gave up 0 bases and J gave up 0 bases, with 9 bases separating them. CDR1 is GTSNPN, CDR2 SVGIG, per germline (reference sequence). The CDR3 is 14 residues long. CDR3 loop: CAWSVEGYSYEQYF. CDR3 sequence (DNA): TGTGCCTGGAGTGTAGAGGGTTACTCCTACGAGCAGTACTTC.

V and J are TRBV18 and TRBJ2-2; D gene ambiguous. The germline CDR1 and CDR2 sequences are KGHSH and LQKENI. CDR3 size: 16 residues. V dropped 2 bases and J dropped 0 bases, with 10 bases sitting between them. The chain's CDR3 is CASSPVTTTNTGELFF. Written as DNA, the CDR3 is TGTGCCAGCTCACCAGTCACTACAACGAACACCGGGGAGCTGTTTTTT.

The chain combines TRBV30 with TRBJ2-1; 14 positions match TRBD2. Losses at the gene ends were 1 base for V and 10 bases for J; bases not matched to a gene: 6. CDR3 length: 15 amino acids. Germline CDR1 and CDR2: GTSNPN and SVGIG (reference sequence). As DNA, the CDR3 is TGTGCCTGGAGTGGAGGACTAGCGGGAGGAGGGGAGCAGTTCTTC. Its protein product is CAWSGGLAGGGEQFF.

By proportion, this clone is medium-sized. The chain has TRBV2 and TRBJ1-1; D unresolved. The CDR3 spans 15 residues. From germline, CDR1 is SNHLY and CDR2 FYNNEI. V lost 2 bases, J lost 0 bases, and 10 bases lay in between. CDR3 protein: CASSERAILNTEAFF. CDR3 DNA: TGTGCCAGCAGTGAACGGGCCATTTTGAACACTGAAGCTTTCTTT. The full variable domain, with the rest looked up from reference TRBV2 and TRBJ1-1, is EPEVTQTPSHQVTQMGQEVILRCVPISNHLYFYWYRQILGQKVEFLVSFYNNEISEKSEIFDDQFSVERPDGSNFTLKIRSTKLEDSAMYFCASSERAILNTEAFFGQGTRLTVV.

The chain links TRBV7-9 to TRBJ2-2, with TRBD2 matching 9 bases. CDR1 is SEHNR and CDR2 is FQNEAQ in the germline V gene (reference sequence). V shed 11 bases, J shed 2 bases, and the junction held 9 bases outside the gene matches. CDR3 length: 15 amino acids. CDR3 sequence reads: CAHARLAVNTGELFF. The CDR3 bases are TGTGCCCACGCCCGACTAGCGGTAAACACCGGGGAGCTGTTTTTT.

This clone was seen once. This sequence joins TRBV10-3 and TRBJ2-7; possible D gene TRBD2, 5 bases. This CDR3 spans 15 amino acids. CDR1 and CDR2 from the germline V gene are ENHRY and SYGVKD. V lost 3 bases and J 1 base, leaving 13 bases between the germline ends. CDR3 sequence reads: CAISDEGYRSYEQYF. The CDR3 DNA follows: TGTGCCATCAGTGATGAGGGATACCGGTCCTACGAGCAGTACTTC.

This chain joins TRBV7-9 and TRBJ1-2; D remains ambiguous. The V end lost 2 bases, the J end lost 8 bases, and 12 bases lay between the germline ends. CDR1 and CDR2 from the germline V gene are SEHNR and FQNEAQ (reference sequence). CDR3 length: 13 residues. The CDR3 DNA reads TGTGCCAGCAGCTTACCTCAGGCGGGCGGCTACACCTTC. This encodes CASSLPQAGGYTF.

The chain joins TRBV7-9 to TRBJ1-1; D perhaps matches TRBD1 (5 bases). This CDR3 has 13 residues. The germline gives CDR1 SEHNR, CDR2 FQNEAQ (reference sequence). Trimming stripped 1 base from V and 6 bases from J, with 9 bases between. The CDR3 reads CASSLEWGPEAFF. CDR3 in DNA: TGTGCCAGCAGCTTAGAGTGGGGCCCTGAAGCTTTCTTT.

The chain links TRBV10-2 to TRBJ2-1; TRBD1 matches at 11 bases. This CDR3 spans 15 amino acids. Trimming at V came to 8 bases and at J to 7 bases, leaving 10 bases not matched to a gene. Looked up from germline, CDR1 is WSHSY and CDR2 is SAAADI. CDR3 residues: CASGSRDRGGNEQFF. In DNA form, the CDR3 reads TGCGCCAGCGGTTCCAGGGACAGGGGGGGAAATGAGCAGTTCTTC.

The chain uses TRBV19 and TRBJ1-5; the D gene is possibly TRBD1 (5 bases). The CDR3 covers 15 residues. V lost 6 bases, J lost 3 bases, and 15 bases lay in between. Germline V gives CDR1 LNHDA, CDR2 SQIVND (reference sequence). In nucleotides, the CDR3 is TGTGCCAGTAGCCCCCAGGGACGTAACAATCAGCCCCAGCATTTT. Its translation is CASSPQGRNNQPQHF.

DNA for the CDR3: TGTGCCAGCTCAGCCGGGACGGAAGCTTTCTTT. Translated, it gives CASSAGTEAFF. V and J are TRBV6-6 and TRBJ1-1; tentative D call: TRBD1 (5 bases). The CDR3 contains 11 residues. Trimming pared 8 bases from V and 8 bases from J, leaving 12 bases between. Germline CDR1 is MNHNY and CDR2 is SVGAGI (reference sequence).

The chain recombines TRBV27 with TRBJ2-7; D gene uncertain. CDR1 and CDR2 from the germline V gene are MNHEY and SMNVEV (reference sequence). The CDR3 spans 13 residues. Trimming pared 5 bases from V and 3 bases from J, leaving 11 bases between. CDR3 nucleotides: TGTGCCAGCAGTCCAAATCCCCTCTACGAGCAGTACTTC. It codes for CASSPNPLYEQYF.

This clone came up once. This chain links TRBV27 with TRBJ2-1, with 7 bases identical to TRBD1. The CDR3 spans 15 residues. Germline V gene lookup returns CDR1 MNHEY and CDR2 SMNVEV (reference sequence). Trimming at V came to 6 bases and at J to 9 bases, leaving 14 bases not matched to a gene. CDR3: CASRGPGQPTSEQFF. As DNA, the CDR3 is TGTGCCAGCAGGGGGCCGGGACAGCCTACCAGTGAGCAGTTCTTC.

This sequence joins TRBV28 and TRBJ2-1, with D maybe TRBD1 (6 bases). The CDR3 extends over 18 amino acids. Trimming took 3 bases from V and 0 from J, leaving 18 bases between them. Germline assignment: CDR1 MDHEN and CDR2 SYDVKM. Here the CDR3 DNA reads TGTGCCAGCAGTTTGCGATTCGGGTCAGGGGCCTCCTACAATGAGCAGTTCTTC. Its protein is CASSLRFGSGASYNEQFF.

This chain joins TRBV11-2 and TRBJ2-7, with 9 bases fitting TRBD1. This CDR3 region has 11 residues. The germline CDR1 and CDR2 sequences are SGHAT and FQNNGV. The J segment lost 6 bases and the V segment lost 9 bases, leaving 3 bases of the junction unmatched. CDR3 sequence: CASRQGVEQYF. The DNA for the CDR3 is TGTGCCAGTAGACAGGGGGTCGAGCAGTACTTC.

The gene calls are TRBV7-2 and TRBJ2-1, with a weak D call TRBD2 (5 bases). Germline CDR1 reads SGHTA; CDR2 reads FQGNSA. Trimming took off 5 bases at V and 5 bases at J, with 16 bases between the two ends. The CDR3 extends over 15 amino acids. The CDR3 nucleotides are TGTGCCAGCAGCCCGCAGGACCCGGGGAACAATGAGCAGTTCTTC. This translates into CASSPQDPGNNEQFF.

This rearrangement joins TRBV10-3 to TRBJ1-2; D not resolved. Germline values: CDR1 ENHRY, CDR2 SYGVKD. The CDR3 consists of 15 residues. V dropped 0 bases and J dropped 4 bases, with 12 bases sitting between them. In DNA form, the CDR3 reads TGTGCCATCAGTGAGTCGGGCCAGCCCCTCTATGGCTACACCTTC. It codes for CAISESGQPLYGYTF.

This chain uses TRBV11-2 with TRBJ2-7, with a possible D match to TRBD2 (5 bases). Germline loops: CDR1 SGHAT, CDR2 FQNNGV. V lost 8 bases, J lost 6 bases, and 20 bases lay in between. The CDR3 loop spans 14 amino acids. The CDR3 here is CASAEITRVSEQYF. CDR3 DNA sequence: TGTGCCAGCGCCGAGATCACGAGGGTTAGCGAGCAGTACTTC.

In regard to this clone: The sample carries other DNA sequences with the same CDR3. The chain uses TRBV18 and TRBJ2-7; TRBD2 agrees at 7 bases. CDR3 length: 12 amino acids. V shed 6 bases and J 3 bases; nucleotides not matched to a gene: 2. Germline CDR1 reads KGHSH; CDR2 reads LQKENI. The CDR3 nucleotides read TGTGCCAGCTCCCCGGGGGGCTACGAGCAGTACTTC. Protein: CASSPGGYEQYF.

This clone was found once. The rearrangement links TRBV25-1 to TRBJ2-2; no reliable D call. The CDR3 is made up of 14 amino acids. Germline V lookup: CDR1 MGHDK, CDR2 SYGVNS. Trimming pared 2 bases from V and 6 bases from J, leaving 10 bases between. CDR3 in DNA: TGTGCCAGCAGTGAAATTAGGGAAGCCGGGGAGCTGTTTTTT. Amino acid sequence: CASSEIREAGELFF.

The rearrangement links TRBV2 to TRBJ1-1, with D uncertain. CDR1 is SNHLY, CDR2 FYNNEI, per germline. The V gene lost 2 bases and the J gene lost 2 bases, with 12 bases spanning the gap. The CDR3 consists of 15 residues. The DNA for the CDR3 is TGTGCCAGCAGTGAAAAGGAGGTTGGTAACACTGAAGCTTTCTTT. The encoded protein is CASSEKEVGNTEAFF. Full variable domain (missing parts from reference TRBV2 and TRBJ1-1): EPEVTQTPSHQVTQMGQEVILRCVPISNHLYFYWYRQILGQKVEFLVSFYNNEISEKSEIFDDQFSVERPDGSNFTLKIRSTKLEDSAMYFCASSEKEVGNTEAFFGQGTRLTVV.

The chain couples TRBV14 to TRBJ2-2, with D perhaps matching TRBD2 (6 bases). The CDR3 length is 17 residues. The germline gives CDR1 SGHDN, CDR2 FVKESK. The V end lost 0 bases, the J end lost 5 bases, and 16 bases lay between the germline ends. The CDR3 DNA reads as TGTGCCAGCAGCCAAGATTTCGACTGGCGGGGAACCGGGGAGCTGTTTTTT. It translates to CASSQDFDWRGTGELFF. Combining the CDR3 with reference TRBV14 and TRBJ2-2 gives the whole variable domain EAGVTQFPSHSVIEKGQTVTLRCDPISGHDNLYWYRRVMGKEIKFLLHFVKESKQDESGMPNNRFLAERTGGTYSTLKVQPAELEDSGVYFCASSQDFDWRGTGELFFGEGSRLTVL.

This CDR3 reads CASSPDAEQYF. CDR3 nucleotide sequence: TGTGCCAGCAGCCCCGATGCCGAGCAGTACTTC. The genes are TRBV28 and TRBJ2-7; D remains unclear. Germline V gene sequence: CDR1 MDHEN, CDR2 SYDVKM. V lost 6 bases and J lost 6, with 9 bases in between. The CDR3 extends over 11 amino acids.

The chain uses TRBV5-4 and TRBJ2-1; TRBD1 aligns across 8 bases. The V gene's germline CDR1 is SGHNT and CDR2 YYREEE (reference sequence). CDR3 length: 15 amino acids. With 4 bases clipped from V and 6 bases from J, the junction kept 9 bases outside the gene matches. For the CDR3, the DNA is TGTGCCAGCAGCCTCCCGACAGGGGCTTCCAATGAGCAGTTCTTC. It codes for CASSLPTGASNEQFF.

The rearrangement joins TRBV5-1 to TRBJ1-3; D uncertain. The CDR3 is 13 residues long. V was cut by 4 bases and J by 2 bases, with 7 bases left in between. Germline-derived CDR1 and CDR2 are SGHRS and YFSETQ. The CDR3 spells CASSPSPGNTIYF. CDR3 DNA: TGCGCCAGCAGCCCTAGTCCTGGAAACACCATATATTTT.

The rearrangement joins TRBV11-3 to TRBJ2-1, with TRBD1 as a possible D gene (6 bases). The CDR3 loop spans 17 amino acids. Trimming pared 5 bases from V and 5 bases from J, leaving 22 bases between. Germline loops: CDR1 SGHNT, CDR2 YENEEA. CDR3 sequence reads: CASSKEGQGRRDNEQFF. The CDR3 coding sequence is TGTGCCAGCAGCAAAGAGGGGCAGGGGCGAAGGGACAATGAGCAGTTCTTC. Using reference TRBV11-3 and TRBJ2-1 for the parts outside the CDR3, the full variable domain is EAGVVQSPRYKIIEKKQPVAFWCNPISGHNTLYWYLQNLGQGPELLIRYENEEAVDDSQLPKDRFSAERLKGVDSTLKIQPAELGDSAVYLCASSKEGQGRRDNEQFFGPGTRLTVL.